This T cell receptor beta chain was sequenced during a study of immune cell composition in non-small cell lung cancer. The CDR3 spans 13 residues. The germline gives CDR1 SQVTM, CDR2 ANQGSEA. Trimming took 6 bases from V and 6 from J; bases not matched to a gene: 7. Findings and caveats of the study: Tumour-associated clones >0.5% occurred in roughly 30% of adenocarcinomas, approximately 74% of squamous.

Normal lung sampling was at least 3 cm from the tumour, as distant as possible. DNA was extracted from unsorted cell suspensions stored frozen. Concerning this clone itself: What it binds is not known.

Generated by immunoSEQ multiplex PCR, the TCRdb table keeps only in-frame clones and is missing some. The sample lists fewer than 20,000 clones, 70% to 85% occurring once. These data were also reused for a study on CD4 T cells in lung cancer.

The chain employs TRBV29-1 and TRBJ2-2, with 7 bases fitting TRBD1. The TCR comes from a human donor with non-small cell lung cancer. Source material: non-adjacent lung tissue. The CDR3 region is CSVRRGSAGELFF. CDR3 nucleotide sequence: TGCAGCGTGCGCAGGGGGTCTGCCGGGGAGCTGTTTTTT.